This T cell receptor beta chain was sequenced in a study of T cells in Graves' hyperthyroidism and ophthalmopathy. Study results and limitations: Ophthalmopathy cases were set apart from stable hyperthyroidism by a 13 V-J model.

Germline CDR1 MGHRA, CDR2 YSYEKL. The V gene lost 4 bases and the J gene lost 0 bases, with 10 bases spanning the gap. This CDR3 region has 15 residues. Template material for amplifying TCR beta CDR3 regions consisted of RNA transcripts. The HTBI primer set drove a first-round RT-PCR of the TCR CDR3. TCRdb passed the multiplex PCR reads through MiXCR, listing each CDR3 protein once. This table has about half a million distinct CDR3 sequences, around 21% appearing once. Stable Graves' hyperthyroidism meant no ophthalmopathy progression within 18 months. In this sample, this clonotype turned up many times. Its antigen is as yet unknown.

Sequencing used blood. The V call is TRBV4-1, the J call TRBJ1-5; no definite D call. This clonotype was sampled from a man between 18 and 35 years old with Graves' hyperthyroidism. The chain's CDR3 is CASSRGDGSNQPQHF. The CDR3 DNA reads TGCGCCAGCAGCCGGGGAGACGGTAGCAATCAGCCCCAGCATTTT.